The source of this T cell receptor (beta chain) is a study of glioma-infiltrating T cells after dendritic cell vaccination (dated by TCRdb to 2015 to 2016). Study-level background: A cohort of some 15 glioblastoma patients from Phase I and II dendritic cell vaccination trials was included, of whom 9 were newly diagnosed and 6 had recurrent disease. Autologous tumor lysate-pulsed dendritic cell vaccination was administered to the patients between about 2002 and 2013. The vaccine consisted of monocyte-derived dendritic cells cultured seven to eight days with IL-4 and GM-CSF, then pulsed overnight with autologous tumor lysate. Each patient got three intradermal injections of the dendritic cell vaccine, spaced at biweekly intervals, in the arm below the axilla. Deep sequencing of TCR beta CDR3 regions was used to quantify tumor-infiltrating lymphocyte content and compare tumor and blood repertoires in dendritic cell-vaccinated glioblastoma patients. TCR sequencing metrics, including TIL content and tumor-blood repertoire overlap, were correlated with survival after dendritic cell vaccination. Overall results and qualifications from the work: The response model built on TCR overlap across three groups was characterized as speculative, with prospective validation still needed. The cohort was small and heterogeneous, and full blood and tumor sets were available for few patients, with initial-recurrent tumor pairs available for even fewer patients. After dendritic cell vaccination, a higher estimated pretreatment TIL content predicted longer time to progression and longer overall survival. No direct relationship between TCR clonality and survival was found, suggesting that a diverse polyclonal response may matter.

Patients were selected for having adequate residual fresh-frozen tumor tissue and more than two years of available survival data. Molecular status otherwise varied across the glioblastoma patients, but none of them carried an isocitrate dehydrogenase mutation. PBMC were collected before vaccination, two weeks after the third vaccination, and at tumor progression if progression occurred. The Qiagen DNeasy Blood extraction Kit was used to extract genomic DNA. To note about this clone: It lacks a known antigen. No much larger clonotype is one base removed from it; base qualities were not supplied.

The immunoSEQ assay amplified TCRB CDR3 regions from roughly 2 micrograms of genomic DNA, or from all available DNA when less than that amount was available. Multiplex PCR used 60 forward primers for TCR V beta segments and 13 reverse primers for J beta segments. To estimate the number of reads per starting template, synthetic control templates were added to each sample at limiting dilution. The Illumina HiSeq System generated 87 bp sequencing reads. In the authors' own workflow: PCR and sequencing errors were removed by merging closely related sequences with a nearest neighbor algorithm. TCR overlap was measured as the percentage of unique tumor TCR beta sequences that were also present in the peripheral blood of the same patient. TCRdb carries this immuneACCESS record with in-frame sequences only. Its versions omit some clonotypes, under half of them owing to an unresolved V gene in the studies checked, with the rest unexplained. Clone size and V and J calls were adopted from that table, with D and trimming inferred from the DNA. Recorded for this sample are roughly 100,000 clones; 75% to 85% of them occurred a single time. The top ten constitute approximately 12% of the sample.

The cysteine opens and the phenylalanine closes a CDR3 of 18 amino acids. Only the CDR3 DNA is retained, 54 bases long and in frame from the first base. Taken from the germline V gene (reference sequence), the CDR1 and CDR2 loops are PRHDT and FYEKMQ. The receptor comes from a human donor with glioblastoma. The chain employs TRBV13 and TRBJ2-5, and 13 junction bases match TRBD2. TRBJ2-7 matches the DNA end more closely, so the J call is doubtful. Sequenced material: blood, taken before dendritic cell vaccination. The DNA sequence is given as TGTGCCAGCAGCTTTGGACTAGCGGGGGAACAAAGCTCCTACGAGCAGTACTTC. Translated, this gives CASSFGLAGEQSSYEQYF.